These 4 T cell receptor beta chains came from one sample sequenced in a study of T cells in Graves' hyperthyroidism and ophthalmopathy. RNA transcripts gave rise to amplified TCR beta CDR3 regions. When the TCR CDR3 underwent first-round RT-PCR, the HTBI primer set was used. TCRdb analysed the multiplex PCR reads with MiXCR anew, one entry per CDR3 protein. Counted here are around 350,000 distinct CDR3 sequences, about a fifth occurring once; the ten biggest clones make up about 3.5%. The source material was blood. Receptors originate from a woman between 18 and 29 years old with Graves' hyperthyroidism.

This clonotype was seen repeatedly, ten times or more. The V and J genes are TRBV5-1 and TRBJ1-2, with D perhaps matching TRBD1 (5 bases). V dropped 0 bases and J dropped 8 bases, with 20 bases sitting between them. CDR3 length: 16 residues. Germline-derived CDR1 and CDR2 are SGHRS and YFSETQ. The CDR3, as DNA: TGCGCCAGCAGCTTGGCTCCAGGGCTTGAACCCGGAGGCTACACCTTC. This codes for CASSLAPGLEPGGYTF.

This clonotype was seen repeatedly, ten times or more. The rearrangement uses TRBV19 and TRBJ2-2; 7 bases are shared with TRBD1. J was trimmed by 7 bases and V by 5 bases; bases with no gene match: 4. This CDR3 spans 13 amino acids. Germline V gives CDR1 LNHDA, CDR2 SQIVND (reference sequence). The CDR3 region has the DNA TGTGCCAGTAGTTCAACAGGGGACGGGGAGCTGTTTTTT. This codes for CASSSTGDGELFF.

This clonotype was detected many times. The chain employs TRBV6-1 and TRBJ1-3; D call uncertain. V gave up 6 bases and J gave up 0 bases, with 12 bases separating them. Germline V gene sequence: CDR1 MNHNS, CDR2 SASEGT. This CDR3 contains 15 residues. CDR3 loop: CASSTIQSSGNTIYF. The DNA of the CDR3 is TGTGCCAGCAGCACAATCCAGAGCTCTGGAAACACCATATATTTT.

This clonotype was counted ten times or more. The chain combines TRBV11-2 with TRBJ1-3; D is ambiguous. The CDR3 runs 12 residues. The germline V and J ends were trimmed by 7 bases and 0 bases, with 4 bases remaining between them. The V gene's germline CDR1 is SGHAT and CDR2 FQNNGV. The CDR3 nucleotides read TGTGCCAGCACCTACTCTGGAAACACCATATATTTT. As protein: CASTYSGNTIYF.